The subject of this entry is one T cell receptor (beta chain). The antigen it recognizes is unknown. Nothing much larger sits one base from this clone, and base qualities are not available. The immunoSEQ Assay was used to sequence TCRbeta CDR3 regions. After extraction, genomic DNA underwent amplification by bias-controlled multiplex PCR, followed by high-throughput sequencing. In the authors' own workflow: To quantify the absolute abundance of every unique TCRbeta CDR3 region, sequences were collapsed and filtered. T cell fraction was estimated by normalizing TCRbeta template counts to usable DNA, with usable DNA measured through amplification of reference genes found in all nucleated cells. Repertoire TCRs were annotated as SARS-CoV-2-specific by exact matching of V gene, CDR3 amino acid sequence and J gene to a known reactive TCR set. The reference SARS-CoV-2 TCR set was obtained from MIRA and was filtered for enrichment in COVID-19-positive ImmuneCODE repertoires, whereby public or cross-reactive TCRs were removed. Drawing on the MIRA antigens, annotated TCRs were analysed further at the level of specific ORF or position within ORF. Breadth was defined as annotated unique rearrangements over total unique productive rearrangements; depth was the summed frequency of those rearrangements. TCR breadth was compared between groups using two-sided Wilcoxon rank-sum tests. TCRdb's version of the immuneACCESS table is confined to in-frame rearrangements and falls short of the full clone set. An unresolved V gene accounts for under half of the shortfall where checked; the remainder is of unknown origin. D and trimming were read from the DNA, whereas the V and J calls and clone size are those reported in that table. The sample table holds about 350,000 clones, of which roughly 91% were seen once. Together, the top ten hold approximately 3.6% of the sample.

The CDR3 sequence holds 13 residues, the cysteine and phenylalanine included. Just the 39-base CDR3 DNA is kept, in frame starting at base 1. For this chain, trimming is 4 bases at the V end and 13 bases at the J end, and the number of junction bases without a gene match is 12. From a lookup of the germline V gene (reference sequence), CDR1 and CDR2 are LNHDA and SQIVND. The data derive from a study of Ad26.COV2.S vaccination and SARS-CoV-2 variants (dated by TCRdb to the early 2020s). Background for the entire study: Vaccine-arm donors were drawn from COV1001, a multicentre, randomized, double-blind, placebo-controlled phase I-IIa trial of Ad26.COV2.S in healthy adults. A total of approximately 30 samples were included in the TCR-sequenced set, comprising roughly 19 Ad26.COV2.S vaccine recipients, 5 placebo recipients and 8 SARS-CoV-2 convalescent individuals. TCRbeta repertoire sequencing was used to assess the specificity and breadth of SARS-CoV-2-reactive T cell receptors after Ad26.COV2.S vaccination. Throughout the experiments and outcome assessment, investigators stayed blinded to trial group allocation. Participants in the trial were split at random into five groups of five each, receiving low-dose or high-dose Ad26.COV2.S once or twice, or else placebo on both occasions. Ad26.COV2.S was given intramuscularly at 5x10^10 or 1x10^11 viral particles, as a single shot or as two shots 56 days apart.

Taken with the paper, the label for treatment or condition translates to: some 20 received Ad26.COV2.S at low or high dose, single or two shots; about five received placebo; per-sample allocation not given. For vaccine and placebo recipients, repertoires were sequenced using samples collected on day 63 after the first injection. Cohort 1b enrolled roughly 25 adults aged 18-55 years at a single site in Boston, USA, between 29 July and 7 August 2020. Ad26.COV2.S was a replication-incompetent adenovirus type 26 vector that expressed a prefusion-stabilized SARS-CoV-2 spike protein derived from the original Wuhan strain. General study outcomes and caveats: Substantial breadth of spike-specific CD8+ and CD4+ T cell responses was reported after vaccination. The authors noted that the TCR breadth and depth analyses may have underestimated total T cell responses. Comparing responses between vaccine doses or regimens was not something the study was powered to do. Compared with placebo recipients, Ad26.COV2.S recipients showed higher spike-specific TCR breadth (P = 0.0014). Comparable non-spike TCR breadth was observed between vaccine and placebo recipients, consistent with only spike being contained in the vaccine.

This receptor was taken from a person between 18 and 65 years old who received the Ad26.COV2.S COVID-19 vaccine or a placebo. The chain couples TRBV19 to TRBJ1-2; 7 of the junction bases match TRBD1. Source: peripheral blood, taken in a trial of Ad26.COV2.S vaccine versus placebo. CDR3 sequence: CASSSTGAFGGTF. The nucleotide sequence reads as follows: TGTGCCAGTAGTAGCACAGGGGCCTTCGGGGGCACCTTC.